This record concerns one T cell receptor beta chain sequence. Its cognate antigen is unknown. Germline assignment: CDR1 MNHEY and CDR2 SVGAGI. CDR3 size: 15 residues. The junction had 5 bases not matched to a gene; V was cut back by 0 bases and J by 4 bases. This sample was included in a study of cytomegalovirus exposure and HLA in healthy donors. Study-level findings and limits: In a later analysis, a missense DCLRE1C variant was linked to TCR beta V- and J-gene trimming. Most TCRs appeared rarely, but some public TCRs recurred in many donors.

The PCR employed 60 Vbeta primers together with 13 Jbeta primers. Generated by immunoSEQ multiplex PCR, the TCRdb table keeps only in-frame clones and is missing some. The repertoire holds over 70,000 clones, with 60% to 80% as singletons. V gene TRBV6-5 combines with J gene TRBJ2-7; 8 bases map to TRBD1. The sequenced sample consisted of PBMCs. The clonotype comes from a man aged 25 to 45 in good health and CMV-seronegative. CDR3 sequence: CASSYSDRAWYEQYF. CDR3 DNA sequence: TGTGCCAGCAGTTACTCGGACAGGGCATGGTACGAGCAGTACTTC.